These 9 T cell receptor beta chains originate from one sample sequenced in a study of CD8 T cells in ankylosing spondylitis. TCRdb ran MiXCR on the 5' RACE reads and lists one entry per CDR3 protein. The table shows 200,000 to 300,000 distinct CDR3 sequences, with about 10% occurring only once. Material for sequencing was blood, either unsorted or a sorted T cell fraction (not recorded which). These receptors originate from a male donor with ankylosing spondylitis or in good health (not recorded which).

This clonotype was counted at least ten times. J is TRBJ1-3 and V is TRBV11-2; D call uncertain. The V gene lost 5 bases and the J gene lost 2 bases, with 10 bases spanning the gap. The germline V gene has CDR1 SGHAT and CDR2 FQNNGV. The CDR3 covers 14 residues. CDR3 loop: CASSLPHAGNTIYF. CDR3 bases: TGTGCCAGCAGCCTCCCCCACGCTGGAAACACCATATATTTT.

The V and J genes are TRBV10-3 and TRBJ1-4; a weak D match, TRBD1 (5 bases). The germline V gene has CDR1 ENHRY and CDR2 SYGVKD. The CDR3 sequence is 18 residues long. The V gene lost 4 bases and the J gene lost 0 bases, with 18 bases spanning the gap. The CDR3 here is CAISAIWQGESTNEKLFF. The CDR3 nucleotides read TGTGCCATCAGTGCCATCTGGCAGGGAGAGTCAACTAATGAAAAACTGTTTTTT.

This clonotype appeared many times. This rearrangement joins TRBV6-5 to TRBJ2-5; D could derive from TRBD1 or TRBD2 (5 bases each). The V and J ends lost 0 bases and 5 bases respectively, with 10 bases between them. The CDR3 sequence is 14 residues long. From germline, CDR1 is MNHEY and CDR2 SVGAGI. The CDR3 DNA follows: TGTGCCAGCAGTTACTCGAGGGGATTTGAGACCCAGTACTTC. This translates into CASSYSRGFETQYF.

This clonotype has at least ten counts. The chain uses TRBV6-1 and TRBJ1-5; 7 nucleotides match TRBD1. The CDR3 has 15 residues. J lost 4 bases, V lost 10 bases, and 13 bases had no gene match. The germline CDR1 and CDR2 sequences are MNHNS and SASEGT. The CDR3 is CATRWRQGWNQPQHF. DNA for the CDR3: TGTGCCACCAGATGGAGACAGGGATGGAATCAGCCCCAGCATTTT.

This clonotype was detected many times. The chain carries TRBV5-1 and TRBJ2-7; D call uncertain. V shed 2 bases and J shed 2 bases, with 11 bases lying between them. The CDR3 loop spans 14 amino acids. The V gene's germline CDR1 is SGHRS and CDR2 YFSETQ. The CDR3 sequence: CASSLVNFAYEQYF. In DNA form, the CDR3 reads TGCGCCAGCAGCTTAGTGAACTTTGCCTACGAGCAGTACTTC.

The chain employs TRBV11-2 and TRBJ2-5; D possibly corresponds to TRBD2 (6 bases). This CDR3 has 13 residues. Germline-derived CDR1 and CDR2 are SGHAT and FQNNGV. V lost 7 bases to trimming and J lost 5 bases, with 14 bases between them. The CDR3 is CASNAGTPETQYF. CDR3 coding DNA: TGTGCCAGCAACGCCGGGACTCCCGAGACCCAGTACTTC.

This clonotype was found a few times. The chain is built from TRBV7-6 and TRBJ1-1, with a tentative D call TRBD1 (5 bases). The germline V gene has CDR1 SGHVS and CDR2 FNYEAQ. Trimming removed 5 bases from V and 3 bases from J, with 13 bases in between. The CDR3 contains 14 residues. CDR3 DNA: TGTGCCAGCAGCCTTCGAGGGGTAGACACTGAAGCTTTCTTT. It yields the protein CASSLRGVDTEAFF. Full variable domain (missing parts from reference TRBV7-6 and TRBJ1-1): GAGVSQSPRYKVTKRGQDVALRCDPISGHVSLYWYRQALGQGPEFLTYFNYEAQQDKSGLPNDRFSAERPEGSISTLTIQRTEQRDSAMYRCASSLRGVDTEAFFGQGTRLTVV.

This clonotype was seen more than once but under ten times. The chain uses TRBV29-1 and TRBJ2-3, with D maybe TRBD2 (6 bases). Germline CDR1 reads SQVTM; CDR2 reads ANQGSEA. There are 14 residues in the CDR3. V shed 3 bases and J shed 4 bases, with 14 bases lying between them. This CDR3 is CSVDSGDVPDTQYF. DNA for the CDR3: TGCAGCGTTGATTCGGGGGATGTCCCAGATACGCAGTATTTT.

This clonotype was seen at least ten times. CDR3 region: CASSLVDRVARETQYF. In DNA form, the CDR3 reads TGCGCCAGCAGCTTGGTGGACAGGGTTGCCCGTGAGACCCAGTACTTC. The chain combines TRBV5-1 with TRBJ2-5; 8 positions match TRBD1. This CDR3 region has 16 residues. CDR1 is SGHRS and CDR2 is YFSETQ in the germline V gene. V lost 0 bases and J lost 5; bases outside the gene matches: 9.